Following are 22 T cell receptor beta chains from one sample sequenced in a study of liver allograft versus peripheral blood T cells. Across the whole study: Recipients' peripheral blood served as the comparator for T cell receptor repertoires in transplanted livers.

MiXCR, run by TCRdb on the reads, gives a single entry per CDR3 protein. The table shows about 9,200 distinct CDR3 sequences, with approximately 19% occurring only once. These receptors were taken from a human patient who had a liver transplant. Some T cells may be provided by the graft donor.

The rearrangement links TRBV11-1 to TRBJ1-1, with D hard to call. V shed 5 bases and J shed 1 base, with 11 bases lying between them. Germline CDR1 is SGHAT and CDR2 is FQDESV (reference sequence). This CDR3 contains 14 residues. CDR3 nucleotides: TGTGCCAGCAGCCCACAACCGGCGAACACTGAAGCTTTCTTT. Its translation: CASSPQPANTEAFF.

This clonotype was seen once. Being one base from a much bigger clone, this may be a read error. This chain links TRBV19 with TRBJ2-3; TRBD2 matches 7 bases. The V and J ends lost 8 bases and 6 bases, in that order; junction bases with no gene match: 11. CDR3 length: 14 amino acids. Per the germline V gene, CDR1 is LNHDA and CDR2 is SQIVND (reference sequence). As DNA, the CDR3 is TGTGCCAGTGGGGGAGGGGCTATGGCGGATACGCAGTATTTT. Amino acids: CASGGGAMADTQYF.

This clonotype is labeled as medium-sized. CDR3 region: CASSYTNEQFF. DNA of the CDR3: TGTGCCAGCAGTTACACCAATGAGCAGTTCTTC. This chain joins TRBV6-6 and TRBJ2-1; D uncertain. Germline V gene lookup returns CDR1 MNHNY and CDR2 SVGAGI (reference sequence). The germline V and J ends were trimmed by 2 bases and 6 bases, with 2 bases remaining between them. The CDR3 contains 11 residues.

This clonotype was detected only a few times. The V gene is TRBV11-1, the J gene TRBJ2-7; D might be TRBD1 (7 bases). This CDR3 region has 16 residues. Germline V gene data show CDR1 as SGHAT and CDR2 as FQDESV (reference sequence). Trimming shortened V by 4 bases and J by 2 bases, and 18 bases separated the two germline ends. The CDR3 DNA sequence: TGTGCCAGCAGCTCGGGAGTGGACAGGCCAACCTACGAGCAGTACTTC. Its translation: CASSSGVDRPTYEQYF.

This clonotype occurred many times. V is TRBV5-5 and J is TRBJ2-2, with D hard to call. This CDR3 comprises 14 residues. CDR1 is SGHKS, CDR2 YYEKEE, per germline (reference sequence). V was clipped by 0 bases and J by 4 bases, with 7 bases between them. The CDR3, as DNA: TGTGCCAGCAGCTTGGCACAGACCACCGGGGAGCTGTTTTTT. Translated, it gives CASSLAQTTGELFF.

This clonotype was observed a few times. The chain couples TRBV7-9 to TRBJ1-1; D is possibly TRBD1 (5 bases). The germline gives CDR1 SEHNR, CDR2 FQNEAQ (reference sequence). Trimming pared 2 bases from V and 11 bases from J, leaving 9 bases between. This CDR3 comprises 11 residues. CDR3 region: CASSLSGGAFF. The CDR3 nucleotides read TGTGCCAGCAGCTTAAGTGGGGGGGCTTTCTTT.

This clonotype was counted between two and nine times. The V call is TRBV20-1, the J call TRBJ2-3; 10 bases line up with TRBD2. The CDR3 covers 14 residues. After removal of 3 bases from V and 6 bases from J, the junction contained 6 bases not matched to a gene. Germline V gene sequence: CDR1 DFQATT, CDR2 SNEGSKA (reference sequence). This chain's CDR3 is CSASSGGAADTQYF. Here the CDR3 DNA reads TGCAGTGCTAGCAGCGGGGGGGCCGCGGATACGCAGTATTTT.

In this sample, this clonotype turned up a few times. The chain carries TRBV16 and TRBJ2-7; no firm D call. The V gene's germline CDR1 is KGHSY and CDR2 FQNENV. Trimming took 4 bases from V and 0 from J, leaving 4 bases between them. The CDR3 has 12 amino acids. CDR3 bases: TGTGCCAGCAGCCCCGGCTCCTACGAGCAGTACTTC. It codes for CASSPGSYEQYF. Drawing the rest from reference TRBV16 and TRBJ2-7, the complete variable domain is GEEVAQTPKHLVRGEGQKAKLYCAPIKGHSYVFWYQQVLKNEFKFLISFQNENVFDETGMPKERFSAKCLPNSPCSLEIQATKLEDSAVYFCASSPGSYEQYFGPGTRLTVT.

This clonotype was detected ten times or more. Here the CDR3 reads CASSLWGGGATGELFF. Written as DNA, the CDR3 is TGTGCCAGCAGTTTATGGGGCGGGGGGGCCACCGGGGAGCTGTTTTTT. The rearrangement uses TRBV27 and TRBJ2-2, with TRBD2 identical over 9 bases. V was pared by 1 base and J by 4 bases, with 4 bases of the junction left unmatched. CDR1 is MNHEY and CDR2 is SMNVEV in the germline V gene (reference sequence). This CDR3 has 16 residues.

By sample fraction, this clonotype is medium-sized. As DNA, the CDR3 is TGTGCCTCTTTCGGGGGAAGGACGAACACTGAAGCTTTCTTT. It specifies CASFGGRTNTEAFF. The chain uses TRBV6-1 and TRBJ1-1; D perhaps matches TRBD1 (5 bases). CDR3 size: 14 residues. The ends were cut back, 11 bases at V and 1 base at J, with 17 bases in the middle. CDR1 and CDR2 from the germline V gene are MNHNS and SASEGT.

This rearrangement joins TRBV20-1 to TRBJ2-7; 9 nucleotides agree with TRBD1. Unmatched junction bases numbered 1, after V lost 6 bases and J lost 1 base. This CDR3 contains 12 residues. CDR1 and CDR2 from the germline V gene are DFQATT and SNEGSKA (reference sequence). CDR3 sequence: CSAGQGSYEQYF. The CDR3 coding sequence is TGCAGTGCCGGACAGGGGTCCTACGAGCAGTACTTC.

V is TRBV28 and J is TRBJ2-7; D remains ambiguous. Germline V gene sequence: CDR1 MDHEN, CDR2 SYDVKM. V lost 3 bases and J lost 1, with 7 bases in between. This CDR3 contains 13 residues. CDR3 sequence reads: CASSFGSSYEQYF. The CDR3 coding sequence is TGTGCCAGCAGTTTTGGCTCATCCTACGAGCAGTACTTC.

The chain links TRBV12-3 or TRBV12-4 to TRBJ2-7; 10 bases fit TRBD1. The CDR3 consists of 14 residues. V trimming: 6 bases; J trimming: 7 bases; junction bases outside the gene matches: 9. The DNA of the CDR3 is TGTGCCAGCAGACCGACAGGGGGCGCGGGGGAGCAGTACTTC. Protein product: CASRPTGGAGEQYF.

The chain is built from TRBV30 and TRBJ1-1; a possible D gene is TRBD1 (6 bases). Looked up from germline, CDR1 is GTSNPN and CDR2 is SVGIG (reference sequence). The CDR3 loop spans 11 amino acids. The CDR3 spells CSGAMNTEAFF. The CDR3 region has the DNA TGTTCGGGGGCGATGAACACTGAAGCTTTCTTT.

This clonotype is medium-sized in the sample. V is TRBV19 and J is TRBJ1-6; the D gene is possibly TRBD1 (5 bases). The CDR3 sequence is 14 residues long. V gave up 4 bases and J gave up 9 bases, with 13 bases separating them. Per the germline V gene, CDR1 is LNHDA and CDR2 is SQIVND (reference sequence). The CDR3 protein is CASSTGRVGSPLHF. Here the CDR3 DNA reads TGTGCCAGTAGTACTGGCAGGGTTGGTTCACCCCTCCACTTT. The full variable domain, in which reference TRBV19 and TRBJ1-6 provide the parts outside the CDR3, is DGGITQSPKYLFRKEGQNVTLSCEQNLNHDAMYWYRQDPGQGLRLIYYSQIVNDFQKGDIAEGYSVSREKKESFPLTVTSAQKNPTAFYLCASSTGRVGSPLHFGNGTRLTVT.

This clonotype was seen a few times. The chain has TRBV5-5 and TRBJ1-1, with D possibly being TRBD1 (6 bases). Trimming took 2 bases from V and 2 from J, leaving 7 bases between them. Germline assignment: CDR1 SGHKS and CDR2 YYEKEE (reference sequence). The CDR3 extends over 13 amino acids. The CDR3 DNA sequence: TGTGCCAGCAGCTTACAGGGAAACACTGAAGCTTTCTTT. Amino acids: CASSLQGNTEAFF.

In its sample, this clonotype ranks as medium-sized. The chain couples TRBV18 to TRBJ1-2; no clear D gene. CDR3 size: 12 residues. Trimming took off 2 bases at V and 6 bases at J, with 7 bases between the two ends. CDR1 is KGHSH and CDR2 is LQKENI in the germline V gene. The CDR3 reads CASSPDQDGYTF. The CDR3, as DNA: TGTGCCAGCTCACCAGATCAGGATGGCTACACCTTC.

This clonotype is judged medium-sized. The chain carries TRBV6-1 and TRBJ2-3; TRBD2 matches at 11 bases. The CDR3 runs 18 residues. Germline CDR1 is MNHNS and CDR2 is SASEGT. The ends lost 3 bases at V and 0 bases at J; junction bases unmatched: 8. The CDR3 nucleotides are TGTGCCAGCAGTGACGACGCTTTAGCGGGGGGGAGCACAGATACGCAGTATTTT. Its protein product is CASSDDALAGGSTDTQYF.

In this sample, this clonotype turned up a few times. The rearrangement joins TRBV5-5 to TRBJ1-4; unclear D gene. The CDR3 consists of 15 residues. CDR1 SGHKS and CDR2 YYEKEE come from the germline V gene (reference sequence). The ends were cut back, 4 bases at V and 4 bases at J, with 14 bases in the middle. The CDR3 protein is CASSLKPDYNEKLFF. The CDR3 DNA is TGTGCCAGCAGCCTAAAGCCGGATTATAATGAAAAACTGTTTTTT.

The chain has TRBV12-3 or TRBV12-4 and TRBJ1-6; no clear D. Trimming took 5 bases from V and 7 from J, leaving 9 bases between them. The CDR3 contains 13 residues. The chain's CDR3 is CASSPVPNSPLHF. As DNA, the CDR3 is TGTGCCAGCAGTCCGGTTCCCAATTCACCCCTCCACTTT.

By sample fraction, this clonotype is medium-sized. This sequence joins TRBV29-1 and TRBJ2-5; TRBD2 matches 9 bases. The CDR3 length is 15 residues. The J segment lost 5 bases and the V segment lost 4 bases, leaving 11 bases of the junction unmatched. The germline V gene encodes CDR1 SQVTM and CDR2 ANQGSEA. DNA of the CDR3: TGCAGCGTTGCCAGACTAGCGGACGAGGGGGAGACCCAGTACTTC. It specifies CSVARLADEGETQYF.

The chain is built from TRBV5-1 and TRBJ1-3, with 7 nucleotides matching TRBD1. Germline loops: CDR1 SGHRS, CDR2 YFSETQ. V dropped 2 bases and J dropped 2; count of bases not matched to a gene: 7. The CDR3 spans 16 residues. DNA for the CDR3: TGCGCCAGCAGCTTTACGGCGGACAGGACTGGAAACACCATATATTTT. It specifies CASSFTADRTGNTIYF.